The 23 T cell receptor beta chains below were found in one sample sequenced in a study of vaccination effects on CD4 cells after COVID-19. The method was immunoSEQ multiplex PCR; TCRdb's version includes in-frame clones alone and lacks a portion of them. The sample has 20,000 to 25,000 clones; around 80% are singletons. CD4+ T cells specific for antigen were expanded with viral peptide pools by the ViraFEST assay before sequencing. Having been cultured for about ten days, the cells underwent CD4+ T cell isolation. In the vaccine recipients, nucleocapsid antibodies were negative and there was no prior SARS-CoV-2 infection. These receptors lack a known antigen. The material was CD4+ T cells from PBMCs cultured with HCoV-NL63 spike peptides, obtained before COVID-19 vaccination. Source of these receptors: a human donor who received a COVID-19 vaccine.

The chain combines TRBV30 with TRBJ2-1; D possibly matches TRBD1 or TRBD2 (6 bases each). The germline V and J ends were trimmed by 8 bases and 4 bases, with 15 bases remaining between them. This CDR3 region has 13 residues. Germline loops: CDR1 GTSNPN, CDR2 SVGIG (reference sequence). This CDR3 reads CAGGWGAYNEQFF. Written as DNA, the CDR3 is TGTGCCGGCGGGTGGGGGGCTTACAATGAGCAGTTCTTC.

This rearrangement joins TRBV6-2 or TRBV6-3 to TRBJ2-2, with D possibly being TRBD2 (5 bases). Germline CDR1 MNHEY, CDR2 SVGEGT. Between the trimmed V and J ends, which lost 0 bases and 5 bases, there was a span of 10 bases. This CDR3 comprises 15 residues. The CDR3 protein is CASSYSSSGTGELFF. CDR3 sequence (DNA): TGTGCCAGCAGTTACTCTAGCAGCGGAACCGGGGAGCTGTTTTTT.

This chain uses TRBV5-6 with TRBJ2-5; 8 bases are a match to TRBD2. The ends lost 0 bases at V and 4 bases at J; junction bases unmatched: 2. Germline CDR1 and CDR2: SGHDT and YYEEEE. The CDR3 spans 14 residues. The CDR3 protein is CASSLALAGETQYF. Written as DNA, the CDR3 is TGTGCCAGCAGCTTGGCCCTAGCGGGAGAGACCCAGTACTTC.

The chain has TRBV30 and TRBJ1-4; TRBD1 might be the D (5 bases). Germline CDR1 reads GTSNPN; CDR2 reads SVGIG (reference sequence). The CDR3 runs 13 residues. V lost 5 bases and J 3 bases, leaving 10 bases between the germline ends. The CDR3 spells CAWGGGSNEKLFF. The CDR3 DNA reads TGTGCCTGGGGGGGAGGGTCTAATGAAAAACTGTTTTTT. The whole variable domain, remainder taken from reference TRBV30 and TRBJ1-4, is SQTIHQWPATLVQPVGSPLSLECTVEGTSNPNLYWYRQAAGRGLQLLFYSVGIGQISSEVPQNLSASRPQDRQFILSSKKLLLSDSGFYLCAWGGGSNEKLFFGSGTQLSVL.

This sequence joins TRBV4-2 and TRBJ1-2; 7 positions match TRBD1. The germline gives CDR1 LGHNA, CDR2 YNFKEQ. Unmatched junction bases numbered 10, after V lost 2 bases and J lost 7 bases. CDR3 length: 15 residues. The CDR3 nucleotides read TGTGCCAGCAGCCAATGGGCTAAGACAGGGTCTGGCTACACCTTC. This encodes CASSQWAKTGSGYTF.

This rearrangement joins TRBV4-2 to TRBJ1-4; a possible D gene is TRBD1 (5 bases). Deletions cut 0 bases from V and 10 bases from J, with 15 bases between. There are 15 residues in the CDR3. Germline V lookup: CDR1 LGHNA, CDR2 YNFKEQ. The CDR3 region is CASSQDRGPIGKLFF. As DNA, the CDR3 is TGTGCCAGCAGCCAAGATCGGGGACCGATCGGAAAACTGTTTTTT.

The chain links TRBV7-8 to TRBJ1-2; D may be TRBD1 (6 bases). There are 14 residues in the CDR3. Germline CDR1 is SGHVS and CDR2 is FQNEAQ. Trimming took off 6 bases at V and 5 bases at J, with 16 bases between the two ends. CDR3 residues: CASRPEGGGYGYTF. CDR3 coding DNA: TGTGCCAGCAGACCCGAGGGGGGAGGGTATGGCTACACCTTC. The full variable domain, completed using reference TRBV7-8 and TRBJ1-2, is GAGVSQSPRYKVAKRGQDVALRCDPISGHVSLFWYQQALGQGPEFLTYFQNEAQLDKSGLPSDRFFAERPEGSVSTLKIQRTQQEDSAVYLCASRPEGGGYGYTFGSGTRLTVV.

This chain uses TRBV6-5 with TRBJ1-1; maybe TRBD1 (5 bases). This CDR3 region has 12 residues. Germline V gene lookup returns CDR1 MNHEY and CDR2 SVGAGI. Trimming took 4 bases from V and 10 from J, leaving 13 bases between them. In DNA form, the CDR3 reads TGTGCCAGCAGTTCCGCGGATGGGGGAGCTTTCTTT. Residues: CASSSADGGAFF.

The rearrangement links TRBV11-2 to TRBJ1-3; D call uncertain. V gave up 2 bases and J gave up 0 bases, with 11 bases separating them. Germline CDR1 SGHAT, CDR2 FQNNGV. The CDR3 is 16 amino acids. Here the CDR3 reads CASSLKGLYSGNTIYF. CDR3 nucleotide sequence: TGTGCCAGCAGCTTAAAGGGTTTATACTCTGGAAACACCATATATTTT.

The V gene is TRBV7-9, the J gene TRBJ1-3; D gene unclear. The CDR3 is 15 amino acids. CDR1 and CDR2 (germline): SEHNR, FQNEAQ (reference sequence). V was pared by 3 bases and J by 3 bases, with 12 bases between. In DNA form, the CDR3 reads TGTGCCAGCAGCTTGTTGAGGTCCGGTGGAAACACCATATATTTT. This codes for CASSLLRSGGNTIYF.

Of note for this clone: Different DNA sequences within this sample yield the same CDR3. The gene calls are TRBV7-9 and TRBJ2-1; TRBD2 matches 11 bases. Trimming took 4 bases from V and 3 from J; bases not matched to a gene: 2. The CDR3 covers 15 residues. Germline assignment: CDR1 SEHNR and CDR2 FQNEAQ (reference sequence). Here the CDR3 reads CASSSGLAGYNEQFF. DNA of the CDR3: TGTGCCAGCAGCTCCGGACTAGCGGGCTACAATGAGCAGTTCTTC.

This chain uses TRBV10-3 with TRBJ1-6; D remains unclear. V gave up 8 bases and J gave up 10 bases, with 12 bases separating them. This CDR3 has 12 residues. Germline V gene data show CDR1 as ENHRY and CDR2 as SYGVKD. CDR3 loop: CAIGETGSPLHF. CDR3 coding DNA: TGTGCCATCGGGGAAACGGGATCACCCCTCCACTTT.

The genes are TRBV19 and TRBJ1-4, with D maybe TRBD1 (6 bases). Germline V gene lookup returns CDR1 LNHDA and CDR2 SQIVND (reference sequence). Trimming left V 5 bases short and J 8 bases short, with 18 bases between. This CDR3 is built from 15 residues. CDR3 amino acids: CASSPLRGQGEKLFF. The CDR3, as DNA: TGTGCCAGTAGTCCTCTGAGGGGCCAGGGGGAAAAACTGTTTTTT.

This chain uses TRBV19 with TRBJ2-1; 8 bases line up with TRBD2. The trim removed 0 bases at V and 5 bases at J, leaving 6 bases unmatched. The CDR3 length is 16 residues. In germline, CDR1 is LNHDA, CDR2 SQIVND (reference sequence). The CDR3 DNA is TGTGCCAGTAGTATAGAGAACGGGAGGGCCAACAATGAGCAGTTCTTC. Its translation is CASSIENGRANNEQFF.

V usage is TRBV5-1 and J usage is TRBJ2-5; the match to TRBD2 covers 8 bases. V lost 4 bases and J lost 4; bases outside the gene matches: 12. Germline assignment: CDR1 SGHRS and CDR2 YFSETQ. The CDR3 spans 16 residues. As DNA, the CDR3 is TGCGCCAGCAGCGCCGGACTAGCCGCCCAGATAGAGACCCAGTACTTC. Translating gives CASSAGLAAQIETQYF.

This clone was detected only once. The V gene is TRBV19, the J gene TRBJ1-5, with D perhaps matching TRBD1 (6 bases). CDR1 is LNHDA, CDR2 SQIVND, per germline (reference sequence). CDR3 length: 14 residues. Trimming took 7 bases from V and 4 from J, leaving 14 bases between them. The CDR3 here is CASTGRGLNQPQHF. The CDR3 DNA reads as TGTGCCAGTACGGGGCGGGGGCTTAATCAGCCCCAGCATTTT.

J is TRBJ1-1 and V is TRBV7-2, with TRBD1 matching over 10 bases. CDR3 length equals 12 residues. CDR1 is SGHTA and CDR2 is FQGNSA in the germline V gene. V dropped 6 bases and J dropped 10; count of bases not matched to a gene: 5. The CDR3 protein is CASSLRQGAAFF. The CDR3 DNA follows: TGTGCCAGCAGTCTCCGACAGGGGGCAGCTTTCTTT.

With respect to this clone: The conserved closing phenylalanine or tryptophan is absent in this CDR3, likely reflecting a read error. The DNA is left out, because the CDR3 cannot be placed on it with certainty; the CDR3 is given as TCRdb lists it. The chain carries TRBV20-1 and TRBJ2-7; the D segment call TRBD2 is taken from the table without a DNA check. The CDR3 numbers 10 amino acids, ends counted. Germline CDR1 is DFQATT and CDR2 is SNEGSKA (reference sequence). CDR3 protein: CSASSRLAWD.

The chain carries TRBV7-9 and TRBJ1-1; 9 bases align to TRBD1. The CDR3 sequence is 16 residues long. Trimming removed 5 bases from V and 5 bases from J; junction bases left unmatched: 12. Germline CDR1 and CDR2: SEHNR and FQNEAQ (reference sequence). CDR3 bases: TGTGCCAGCAGCCCCTTTCCCCGGGACAGGGCGACTGAAGCTTTCTTT. Translating gives CASSPFPRDRATEAFF.

The chain has TRBV5-6 and TRBJ2-4; a possible D gene is TRBD1 (5 bases). Between the trimmed V and J ends, which lost 4 bases and 1 base, there was a span of 9 bases. Looked up from germline, CDR1 is SGHDT and CDR2 is YYEEEE. This CDR3 has 14 residues. The CDR3, as DNA: TGTGCCAGCAGCCCCCCAGGGGCCAAAAACATTCAGTACTTC. This gives the protein CASSPPGAKNIQYF.

This chain links TRBV2 with TRBJ1-6; the D gene is possibly TRBD1 (5 bases). V gave up 6 bases and J gave up 9 bases, with 24 bases separating them. This CDR3 region has 17 residues. Germline CDR1 is SNHLY and CDR2 is FYNNEI. CDR3 in DNA: TGTGCCAGCAGCCGGGGAGGGGCCCGTTGGCGGGGTTCACCCCTCCACTTT. It is translated as CASSRGGARWRGSPLHF.

V gene TRBV2 combines with J gene TRBJ2-7, with a possible D match to TRBD2 (6 bases). The V gene lost 8 bases and the J gene lost 0 bases, with 14 bases spanning the gap. Germline V lookup: CDR1 SNHLY, CDR2 FYNNEI. The CDR3 consists of 14 residues. The DNA of the CDR3 is TGTGCCAGCGGGACTTCCTGGAGCTCCTACGAGCAGTACTTC. Protein: CASGTSWSSYEQYF.

This chain uses TRBV2 with TRBJ2-5, with D perhaps TRBD1 (5 bases). The V end lost 7 bases, the J end lost 4 bases, and 16 bases lay between the germline ends. CDR3 length: 14 amino acids. Germline CDR1 reads SNHLY; CDR2 reads FYNNEI. The CDR3 loop reads CASTRGAPGETQYF. DNA for the CDR3: TGTGCCAGCACCCGTGGGGCCCCGGGAGAGACCCAGTACTTC.